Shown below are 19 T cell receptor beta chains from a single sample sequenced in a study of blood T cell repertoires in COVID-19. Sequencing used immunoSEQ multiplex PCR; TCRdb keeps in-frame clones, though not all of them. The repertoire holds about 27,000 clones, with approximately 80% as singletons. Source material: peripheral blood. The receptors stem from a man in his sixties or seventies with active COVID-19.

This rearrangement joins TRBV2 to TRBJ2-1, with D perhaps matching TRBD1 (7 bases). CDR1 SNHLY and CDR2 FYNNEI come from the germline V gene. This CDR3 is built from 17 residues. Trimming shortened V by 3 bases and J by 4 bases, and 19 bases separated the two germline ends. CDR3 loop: CASSDGILQGGYNEQFF. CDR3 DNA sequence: TGTGCCAGCAGTGATGGTATTCTTCAGGGGGGATACAATGAGCAGTTCTTC.

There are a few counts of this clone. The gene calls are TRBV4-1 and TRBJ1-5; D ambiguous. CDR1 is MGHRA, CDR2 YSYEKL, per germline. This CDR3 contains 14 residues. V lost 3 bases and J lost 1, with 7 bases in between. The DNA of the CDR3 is TGCGCCAGCAGCCAGGAACAGAGCAATCAGCCCCAGCATTTT. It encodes CASSQEQSNQPQHF.

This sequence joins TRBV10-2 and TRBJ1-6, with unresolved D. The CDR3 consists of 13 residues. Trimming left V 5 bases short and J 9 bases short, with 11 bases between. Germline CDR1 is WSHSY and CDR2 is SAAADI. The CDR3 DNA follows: TGCGCCAGCAGTTCAGTAACCCTTTCACCCCTCCACTTT. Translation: CASSSVTLSPLHF.

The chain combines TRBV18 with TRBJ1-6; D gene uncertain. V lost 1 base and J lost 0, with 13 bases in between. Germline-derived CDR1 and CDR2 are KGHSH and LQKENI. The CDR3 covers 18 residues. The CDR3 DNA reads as TGTGCCAGCTCACCACAGAGAACAGCACGCTCCTATAATTCACCCCTCCACTTT. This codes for CASSPQRTARSYNSPLHF.

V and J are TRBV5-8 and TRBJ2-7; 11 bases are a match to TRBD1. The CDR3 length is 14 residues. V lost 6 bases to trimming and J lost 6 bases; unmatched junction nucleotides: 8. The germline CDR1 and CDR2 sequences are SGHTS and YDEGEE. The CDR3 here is CASNTGTGGREQYF. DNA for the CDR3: TGTGCCAGCAACACCGGGACAGGGGGTCGCGAGCAGTACTTC.

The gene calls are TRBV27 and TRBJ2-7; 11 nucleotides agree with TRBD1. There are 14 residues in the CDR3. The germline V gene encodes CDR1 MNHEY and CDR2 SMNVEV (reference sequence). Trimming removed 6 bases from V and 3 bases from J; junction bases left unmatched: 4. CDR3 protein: CASRRTGGRYEQYF. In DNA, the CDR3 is TGTGCCAGCAGGCGGACAGGGGGCCGCTACGAGCAGTACTTC.

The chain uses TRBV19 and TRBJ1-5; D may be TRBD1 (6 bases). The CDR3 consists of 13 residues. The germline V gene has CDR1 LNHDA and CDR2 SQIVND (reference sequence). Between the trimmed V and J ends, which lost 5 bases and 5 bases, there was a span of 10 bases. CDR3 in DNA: TGTGCCAGTAGTGGGGACACCGATCAGCCCCAGCATTTT. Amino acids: CASSGDTDQPQHF. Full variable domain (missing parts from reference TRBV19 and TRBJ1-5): DGGITQSPKYLFRKEGQNVTLSCEQNLNHDAMYWYRQDPGQGLRLIYYSQIVNDFQKGDIAEGYSVSREKKESFPLTVTSAQKNPTAFYLCASSGDTDQPQHFGDGTRLSIL.

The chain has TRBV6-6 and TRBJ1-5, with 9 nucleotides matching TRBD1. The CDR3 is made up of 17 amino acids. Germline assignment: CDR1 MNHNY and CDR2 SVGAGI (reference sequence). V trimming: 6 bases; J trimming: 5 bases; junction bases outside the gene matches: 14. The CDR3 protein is CASRREYTGTGYQPQHF. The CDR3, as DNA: TGTGCCAGCAGACGAGAATATACCGGGACAGGGTATCAGCCCCAGCATTTT.

This chain's CDR3 is CASSQEVELNTEAFF. The DNA of the CDR3 is TGTGCCAGCAGCCAAGAAGTTGAGTTGAACACTGAAGCTTTCTTT. The V gene is TRBV14, the J gene TRBJ1-1; D is unresolved. V dropped 0 bases and J dropped 0 bases, with 8 bases sitting between them. The CDR3 runs 15 residues. Germline-derived CDR1 and CDR2 are SGHDN and FVKESK.

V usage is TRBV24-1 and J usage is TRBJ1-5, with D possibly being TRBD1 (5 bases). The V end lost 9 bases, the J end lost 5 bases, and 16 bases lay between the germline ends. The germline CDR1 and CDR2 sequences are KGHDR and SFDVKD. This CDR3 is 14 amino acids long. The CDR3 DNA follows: TGTGCCACCTCGGAAGGAGGGGTTCATCAGCCCCAGCATTTT. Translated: CATSEGGVHQPQHF.

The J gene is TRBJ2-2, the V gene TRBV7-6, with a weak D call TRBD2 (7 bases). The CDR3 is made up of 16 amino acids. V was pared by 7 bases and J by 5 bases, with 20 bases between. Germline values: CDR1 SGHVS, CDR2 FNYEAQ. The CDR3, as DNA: TGTGCCAGCACCTTGACGCGGGGGCGCGGGACCGGGGAGCTGTTTTTT. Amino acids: CASTLTRGRGTGELFF.

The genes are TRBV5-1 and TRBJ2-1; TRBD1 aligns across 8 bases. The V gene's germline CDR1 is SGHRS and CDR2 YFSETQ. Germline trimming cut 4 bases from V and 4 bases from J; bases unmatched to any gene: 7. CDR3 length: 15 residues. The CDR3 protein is CASSGPGQAYNEQFF. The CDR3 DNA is TGCGCCAGCAGCGGCCCGGGACAGGCTTACAATGAGCAGTTCTTC.

The CDR3 is CASSPPGQGSYEQYF. In nucleotides, the CDR3 is TGTGCCAGCAGTCCGCCGGGACAGGGGTCCTACGAGCAGTACTTC. The J gene is TRBJ2-7, the V gene TRBV6-5, with TRBD1 identical over 10 bases. The CDR3 runs 15 residues. With V trimmed by 5 bases and J by 1 base, 5 bases remained unmatched. Germline V gives CDR1 MNHEY, CDR2 SVGAGI.

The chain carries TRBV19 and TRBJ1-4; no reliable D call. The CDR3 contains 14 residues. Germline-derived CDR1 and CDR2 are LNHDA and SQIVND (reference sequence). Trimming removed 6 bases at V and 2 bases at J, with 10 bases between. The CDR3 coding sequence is TGTGCCAGTAGCGTCACCCAGACTAATGAAAAACTGTTTTTT. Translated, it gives CASSVTQTNEKLFF.

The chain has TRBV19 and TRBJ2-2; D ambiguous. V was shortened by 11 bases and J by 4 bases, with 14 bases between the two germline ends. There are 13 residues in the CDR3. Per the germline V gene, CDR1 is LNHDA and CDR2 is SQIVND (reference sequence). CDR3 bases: TGTGCCGCCGCAAGAACGGGCACCGGGGAGCTGTTTTTT. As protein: CAAARTGTGELFF.

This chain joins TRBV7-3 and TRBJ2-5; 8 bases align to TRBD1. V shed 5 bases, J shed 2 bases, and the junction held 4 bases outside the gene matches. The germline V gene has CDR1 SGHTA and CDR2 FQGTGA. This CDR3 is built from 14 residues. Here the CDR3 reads CASSAGGRQETQYF. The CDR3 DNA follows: TGTGCCAGCAGCGCAGGGGGCAGGCAAGAGACCCAGTACTTC.

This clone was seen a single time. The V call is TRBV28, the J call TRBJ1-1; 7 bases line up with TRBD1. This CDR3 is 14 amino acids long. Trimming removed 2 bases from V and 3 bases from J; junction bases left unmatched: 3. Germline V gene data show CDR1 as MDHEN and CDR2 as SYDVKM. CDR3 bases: TGTGCCAGCAGTTTACGGACAGGCCACACTGAAGCTTTCTTT. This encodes CASSLRTGHTEAFF.

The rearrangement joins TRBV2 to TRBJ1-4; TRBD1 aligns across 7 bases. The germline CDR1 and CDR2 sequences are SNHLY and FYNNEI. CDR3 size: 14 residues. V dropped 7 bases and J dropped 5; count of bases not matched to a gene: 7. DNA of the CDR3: TGTGCCAGCAATTCTCGACAGGGCAATGAAAAACTGTTTTTT. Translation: CASNSRQGNEKLFF.

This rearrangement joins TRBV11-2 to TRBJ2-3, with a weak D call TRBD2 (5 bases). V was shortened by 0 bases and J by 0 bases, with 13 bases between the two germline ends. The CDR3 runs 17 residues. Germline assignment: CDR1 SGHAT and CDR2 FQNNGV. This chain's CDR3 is CASSLESSALSTDTQYF. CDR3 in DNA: TGTGCCAGCAGCTTAGAGAGTAGCGCCCTAAGCACAGATACGCAGTATTTT.